This TCR beta chain was observed in a study of cytomegalovirus exposure and HLA in healthy donors. For this clone: Its antigen is currently unknown.

Study-level results: Later on, an analysis found that several of the most significant clusters appeared to be linked to common viral pathogens, which included parvovirus B19. Most TCR sequences were seen very rarely across donors, but some public TCRs occurred in many.

Vbeta (60) and Jbeta (13) primers were used in the PCR. Assay used: immunoSEQ multiplex PCR; TCRdb lists only in-frame clones, some missing. The profile shows 100,000 to 150,000 clones, under 80% of them singletons. CDR1 and CDR2 (germline): SGHVS, FNYEAQ. The germline V and J ends were trimmed by 1 base and 4 bases, with 10 bases remaining between them. This CDR3 comprises 15 residues. The clonotype comes from a man aged 35 to 55 in good health and CMV-seropositive. The sample was PBMCs. The V gene is TRBV7-6, the J gene TRBJ2-2, with D possibly matching TRBD1 (7 bases). The CDR3: CASSLVQGGTGELFF. As DNA, the CDR3 is TGTGCCAGCAGCTTAGTGCAGGGGGGCACCGGGGAGCTGTTTTTT. Based on the CDR3 plus reference TRBV7-6 and TRBJ2-2, the full variable domain is GAGVSQSPRYKVTKRGQDVALRCDPISGHVSLYWYRQALGQGPEFLTYFNYEAQQDKSGLPNDRFSAERPEGSISTLTIQRTEQRDSAMYRCASSLVQGGTGELFFGEGSRLTVL.